Listed here is a single T cell receptor (beta chain). Its binding antigen is unknown. No much larger clone is present one base from it, and per-base qualities are unavailable. This sample was included in a study of T-cell memory formation after mild COVID-19 (dated by TCRdb to the early 2020s). In the study overall: TCR sequence clusters from the two donors were largely donor specific. T-cell clones expanding and contracting after mild COVID-19 in two donors were tracked by longitudinal TCRalpha and TCRbeta repertoire sequencing. The cohort was made up of two young adult volunteers, one female and one male, who were previously healthy.

Findings and caveats that apply to the study as a whole: From day 15 to 85, contracting clones showed balanced CD4/CD8 phenotypes, whereas a second wave of clones that expanded from day 15 to 37 leaned towards CD4+. Only a couple of mild cases were covered in the study, and larger cohorts including severe cases with pre-infection samples were considered necessary. Some responding clones were detected in pre-infection memory, which suggested that pre-existing cross-reactive memory T cells had joined the SARS-CoV-2 response. Contracting CD4+ clones were located mainly in the CM and EM memory subsets, whereas CD8+ clones were found to be enriched in EMRA. SARS-CoV-2 specificity of the second-wave clones peaking on day 37 was not confirmed.

Ficoll-Paque density gradient centrifugation was the method used to isolate PBMCs. Sequencing was carried out with an Illumina NovaSeq 6000. TCRalpha and TCRbeta cDNA libraries were constructed by 5'RACE with constant-segment primers, with sample barcodes and unique molecular identifiers being introduced. RNA was extracted from every sample with Trizol reagent. The libraries were amplified in two PCR steps, and the second step added a second sample barcode and Illumina TruSeq adapters. Sequencing of the libraries was done on an Illumina NovaSeq, producing 2 x 150 bp paired-end reads. The published analysis was carried out like this. Demultiplexing of reads and collapsing into UMI-guided consensus sequences were performed with migec v1.2.7. Using mixcr v2.1.11, UMI consensuses were aligned to TRA and TRB V and J templates and then assembled into clonotypes. Expanded or contracted clonotypes were those called significant by both edgeR and NoisET, with noise models trained on biological replicates. For edgeR calls, a false discovery rate-adjusted p below 0.01 and a log2 fold-change threshold of 1 were applied. As an exploratory analysis of dynamics, PCA with hierarchical clustering was applied to max-normalized trajectories of the 1000 most abundant clonotypes. Separately sequenced CD4+ and CD8+ repertoires were used to assign the CD4 or CD8 phenotype of responding clones. The public reads were run again by TCRdb, first through fastp at Q25 and then through MiXCR, and only productive beta chains were kept. Each CDR3 protein gets just one entry, which takes the most common genes and DNA from the rows behind it. The V and J calls here are based on TCRdb, not the publication. The table for this sample lists about 430,000 distinct CDR3 sequences; roughly a quarter of them were counted only once. The ten top clones hold 8.8% of the sample.

Its CDR3 holds 13 amino acids, cysteine through phenylalanine. The only DNA kept is the CDR3, 39 bases in frame from the first base. CDR1 is given as MNHNY and CDR2 as SVGAGI, both from the germline V gene (reference sequence). V drops 2 bases and J drops 6 bases, leaving 11 bases in between. The sequence came from an adult woman who had mild COVID-19 (a few samples of this study predate the infection). The sample titles of this study are shuffled in the database, so cell type and time point are left out; the donor was told from shared clones. The sample taken for sequencing was PBMCs or a T cell subset sorted from them (not recorded which). The rearrangement combines TRBV6-6 with TRBJ2-7, with the identity of the D gene unclear. The DNA sequence is as follows: TGTGCCAGCAGTTACGGGCGAAGCTTCGAGCAGTACTTC. This is translated as CASSYGRSFEQYF.